This TCR beta chain appears in the sequencing data of a study of T cell responses to AZD1222 COVID-19 vaccine. Pooling covered second doses at about 4 or about 12 weeks. Generated by immunoSEQ multiplex PCR, the TCRdb table keeps only in-frame clones and is missing some. The data contain roughly 120,000 clones, roughly 84% of them singletons. About this clone itself: Its antigen is as yet unknown.

The study, taken as a whole, reports: Only after the peak T cell response were repertoires sampled. Unmutated regions of variants are reportedly targeted by nearly half of spike-specific TCRs. Recipients of AZD1222 seropositive at baseline numbered only 6 or 7.

The sequence derives from an adult who received the AZD1222 COVID-19 vaccine. The specimen was peripheral blood, collected 28 days after the second AZD1222 dose.

The chain's CDR3 is CASSLSFSSGNTIYF. CDR3 nucleotide sequence: TGTGCCAGCAGCTTGAGTTTCAGCTCTGGAAACACCATATATTTT. V and J are TRBV5-4 and TRBJ1-3; D is unclear. V was trimmed by 1 base and J by 0 bases, leaving 8 bases between them. Germline V gene lookup returns CDR1 SGHNT and CDR2 YYREEE (reference sequence). The CDR3 runs to 15 residues.